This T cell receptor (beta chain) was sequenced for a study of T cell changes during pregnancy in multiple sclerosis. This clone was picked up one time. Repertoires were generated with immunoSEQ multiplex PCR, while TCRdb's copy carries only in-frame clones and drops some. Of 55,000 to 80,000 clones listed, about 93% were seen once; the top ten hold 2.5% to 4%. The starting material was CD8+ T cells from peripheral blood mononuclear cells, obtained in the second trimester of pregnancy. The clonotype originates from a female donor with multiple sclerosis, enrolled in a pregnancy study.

The CDR3 protein is CASGAGGVYNEQFF. The CDR3, as DNA: TGTGCCAGCGGAGCGGGAGGGGTTTACAATGAGCAGTTCTTC. The chain joins TRBV27 to TRBJ2-1, with 10 bases aligning to TRBD2. The CDR3 totals 14 residues. Germline lookup yields CDR1 MNHEY and CDR2 SMNVEV (reference sequence). With V trimmed by 8 bases and J by 4 bases, 5 bases remained unmatched.